The 2 T cell receptor beta chains below were found in one sample sequenced in a study of T cells in Graves' hyperthyroidism and ophthalmopathy. The source material, RNA transcripts, was used to amplify TCR beta CDR3 regions. An initial round of RT-PCR targeting the TCR CDR3 relied on the HTBI primer set. Each CDR3 protein is one row after TCRdb ran MiXCR on the multiplex PCR reads. Of 750,000 to 950,000 distinct CDR3 sequences detected, 35% to 45% appear once; the ten largest clones hold about 8.9%. Sequencing was carried out using blood. Receptors originate from a man aged 18 to 29 with Graves' hyperthyroidism.

CDR3 nucleotide sequence: TGTGCCAGCAGCCGAGGACAGGGTACGGTGGGCGTGACCTACGAGCAGTACTTC. Translation: CASSRGQGTVGVTYEQYF. The chain combines TRBV7-3 with TRBJ2-7; TRBD1 matches at 8 bases. The CDR3 runs to 18 residues. The V gene's germline CDR1 is SGHTA and CDR2 FQGTGA. V lost 5 bases and J lost 2; bases outside the gene matches: 17.

The sample holds a few counts of this clonotype. The chain uses TRBV29-1 and TRBJ2-2, with 8 bases lining up with TRBD2. Germline values: CDR1 SQVTM, CDR2 ANQGSEA. The CDR3 length is 15 residues. Trimming took 2 bases from V and 0 from J; bases not matched to a gene: 2. The CDR3 DNA sequence: TGCAGCGTTGAATCCGGGGGGGCGAACACCGGGGAGCTGTTTTTT. As protein: CSVESGGANTGELFF.